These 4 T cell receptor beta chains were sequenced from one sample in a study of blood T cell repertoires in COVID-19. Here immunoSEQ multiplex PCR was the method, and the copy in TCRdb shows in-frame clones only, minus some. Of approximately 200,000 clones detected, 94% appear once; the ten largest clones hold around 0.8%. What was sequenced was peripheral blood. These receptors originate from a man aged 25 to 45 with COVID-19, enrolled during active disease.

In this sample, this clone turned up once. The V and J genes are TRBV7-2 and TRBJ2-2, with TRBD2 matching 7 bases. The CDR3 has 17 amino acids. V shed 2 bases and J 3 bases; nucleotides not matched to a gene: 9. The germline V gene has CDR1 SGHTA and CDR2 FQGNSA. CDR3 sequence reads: CASSLSLAARDTGELFF. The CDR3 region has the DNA TGTGCCAGCAGCTTAAGTCTAGCGGCCAGGGACACCGGGGAGCTGTTTTTT.

CDR3 DNA sequence: TGTGCCAGCAGTTACGATCACGGTGTGGGAGACGGGCAGCCCCAGCATTTT. It yields the protein CASSYDHGVGDGQPQHF. The chain links TRBV6-2 or TRBV6-3 to TRBJ1-5; no reliable D call. V lost 2 bases and J 7 bases, leaving 21 bases between the germline ends. Germline CDR1 is MNHEY and CDR2 is SVGEGT. The CDR3 covers 17 residues.

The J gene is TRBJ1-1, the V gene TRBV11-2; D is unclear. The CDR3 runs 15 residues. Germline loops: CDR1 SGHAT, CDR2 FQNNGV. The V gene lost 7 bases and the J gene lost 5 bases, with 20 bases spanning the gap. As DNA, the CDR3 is TGTGCCAGCACGACCATAAGACTCTCCGGGACTGAAGCTTTCTTT. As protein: CASTTIRLSGTEAFF.

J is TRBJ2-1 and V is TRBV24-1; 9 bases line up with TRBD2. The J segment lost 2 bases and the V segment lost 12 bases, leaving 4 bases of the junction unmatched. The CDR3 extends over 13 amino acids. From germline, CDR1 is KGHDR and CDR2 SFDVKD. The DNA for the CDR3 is TGTGCCGCCTCTAGCGGGACCTACAATGAGCAGTTCTTC. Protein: CAASSGTYNEQFF.